This T cell receptor (beta chain) was sequenced in a study of T cell responses to AZD1222 COVID-19 vaccine. Sequenced by immunoSEQ multiplex PCR; TCRdb stores in-frame clones only, minus some. Of roughly 100,000 clones listed, 90% are singletons. The germline V and J ends were trimmed by 3 bases and 2 bases, with 8 bases remaining between them. CDR3 length: 13 amino acids. Germline-derived CDR1 and CDR2 are LNHDA and SQIVND (reference sequence). This TCR derives from an adult who received the AZD1222 COVID-19 vaccine. The sample was peripheral blood, taken 28 days after the second AZD1222 dose. This chain joins TRBV19 and TRBJ2-7; no clear D gene. CDR3: CASSIGHPYEQYF. DNA of the CDR3: TGTGCCAGTAGTATTGGTCACCCCTACGAGCAGTACTTC.